These T cell receptor beta chains were read from a single sample in a study of blood T cells in healthy people across ages. TCRdb re-called the 5' RACE reads with MiXCR, one entry per CDR3 protein. The sample lists 800,000 or so distinct CDR3 sequences; approximately 59% were seen once. The sample consisted of blood. These receptors all stem from a man aged 25-45 years in good health. The CDR3 runs from the conserved cysteine through the conserved F or W. The D gene is left open where the match is weak. For some rows the clone size is stated as once, few or many, or as a class when expanded; others skip it.

j_call	d_call	clone_size	v_call	cdr3_nt	cdr3_aa
TRBJ1-5	.	once	TRBV7-2	TGTGCCAGCAACCGCCCAGATCAGCCCCAGCATTTT	CASNRPDQPQHF
TRBJ2-3	.	.	TRBV13	TGTGCCAGCAGTTCTAGCGCTCCTACGCAGTATTTT	CASSSSAPTQYF
TRBJ2-7	.	.	TRBV7-9	TGTGCCAGCAGCTTAGTAACTGACAATGAGCAGTACTTC	CASSLVTDNEQYF
TRBJ2-3	TRBD2	.	TRBV20-1	TGCAGTGCCACCCGGACTAGCGGGGGGGCAGATACGCAGTATTTT	CSATRTSGGADTQYF
TRBJ2-6	TRBD1	.	TRBV27	TGTGCCAGCAGTCCAAGGGGGACAGTTTTCTCTGGGGCCAACGTCCTGACTTTC	CASSPRGTVFSGANVLTF
TRBJ2-5	.	.	TRBV3-1	TGTGCCAGCAGAACTAGGGGAGAGACCCAGTACTTC	CASRTRGETQYF
TRBJ2-1	.	few	TRBV24-1	TGTGCCACCAGTGTCGTGGGGGGCCGCGAATACAATGAGCAGTTCTTC	CATSVVGGREYNEQFF
TRBJ2-1	.	few	TRBV20-1	TGCAGTGCTAGCCCTTCGACAAGATCCTACAATGAGCAGTTCTTC	CSASPSTRSYNEQFF
TRBJ2-7	.	few	TRBV2	TGTGCCAGCACCGGGGGCGGCACCTACGAGCAGTACTTC	CASTGGGTYEQYF
TRBJ1-2	.	few	TRBV21-1	TGTGCCAGCAGCAAAGTCATGGGACAAAAACCAGGGGTACCAACTAACTATGGCTACACCTTC	CASSKVMGQKPGVPTNYGYTF
TRBJ2-7	TRBD1	.	TRBV6-2/TRBV6-3	TGTGCCAGCTTCCAACAGGGGGACGCGGAATACGAGCAGTACTTC	CASFQQGDAEYEQYF
TRBJ2-5	TRBD2	.	TRBV6-2/TRBV6-3	TGTGCCAGCAGTTCTCTAGCGGGGGGCACCCAAGAGACCCAGTACTTC	CASSSLAGGTQETQYF
TRBJ2-7	TRBD1	few	TRBV29-1	TGCAGCGTTGAGGGATTTGACAGGGGCCCCTCCACCTACGAGCAGTACTTC	CSVEGFDRGPSTYEQYF
TRBJ1-5	.	.	TRBV6-6	TGTGCCAGCAAAGCACAGGATAGCAATCAGCCCCAGCATTTT	CASKAQDSNQPQHF
TRBJ2-5	TRBD2	.	TRBV4-3	TGCGCCAGCAGCCAAGCGGGACTAGCGGGGGGTCTAGGTGAGACCCAGTACTTC	CASSQAGLAGGLGETQYF